These T cell receptor beta chains were read from a single sample in a study of T cell responses to AZD1222 COVID-19 vaccine. Clones were sequenced by immunoSEQ multiplex PCR, and TCRdb holds only the in-frame ones, with some missing. Of around 140,000 clones listed, roughly 90% were seen once; the top ten hold approximately 1.6%. This specimen was peripheral blood, taken 28 days after the second AZD1222 dose. These receptors came from an adult who received the AZD1222 COVID-19 vaccine. Both conserved end residues are part of each CDR3. Fields, in order: V gene, clone size, J gene, D gene, CDR3 DNA, CDR3 protein. D genes are given only for firm matches. Clone sizes are given selectively: once, few, many, or a class where the clone is expanded.

TRBV6-5	.	TRBJ1-6	TRBD1	TGTGCCAGCAGGCCGAACCCGGGACAGAATTCACCCCTCCACTTT	CASRPNPGQNSPLHF
TRBV4-2	.	TRBJ1-2	.	TGTGCCAGCAGCCAGCACATGGACAGACCCGACTATGGCTACACCTTC	CASSQHMDRPDYGYTF
TRBV28	.	TRBJ2-7	.	TGTGCCAGCAGCGACTTGGGCTGGGGACGGCAAAACTACGAGCAGTACTTC	CASSDLGWGRQNYEQYF
TRBV10-3	.	TRBJ1-2	.	TGTGCCATCAGTGTCCAGGGGTTACCTAACTATGGCTACACCTTC	CAISVQGLPNYGYTF
TRBV5-6	.	TRBJ1-5	.	TGTGCCAGCACCAGGACGGGCTTAAATCAGCCCCAGCATTTT	CASTRTGLNQPQHF
TRBV29-1	few	TRBJ1-1	.	TGCAGCGTTGAAGCGGCAGAAGCTTTCTTT	CSVEAAEAFF
TRBV29-1	once	TRBJ1-2	.	TGCAGCTTCTGGGACATCGTAAACTATGGCTACACCTTC	CSFWDIVNYGYTF
TRBV11-3	.	TRBJ2-1	.	TGTGCCAGCAGCTTGGCTAGGAGCGGACGGACCCCCTACAATGAGCAGTTCTTC	CASSLARSGRTPYNEQFF
TRBV3-1/TRBV3-2	.	TRBJ1-1	.	TGTGCCAGCAGCCAAGAGGCCCGTACCCCGAAGACTGAAGCTTTCTTT	CASSQEARTPKTEAFF
TRBV5-1	.	TRBJ1-1	.	TGCGCCAGCAGCTTGCAAGGGAGCGTCACTGAAGCTTTCTTT	CASSLQGSVTEAFF
TRBV7-9	few	TRBJ1-2	.	TGTGCCAGCAGCTTAATGGGGAACTATGGCTACACCTTC	CASSLMGNYGYTF
TRBV29-1	.	TRBJ2-5	.	TGCAGCGTTGGACTAGGCGGGCCCCAAGAGACCCAGTACTTC	CSVGLGGPQETQYF
TRBV9	.	TRBJ1-1	.	TGTGCCAGCAGCGACGGGACAACGAACACTGAAGCTTTCTTT	CASSDGTTNTEAFF
TRBV28	.	TRBJ1-6	.	TGTGCCAGCAGCCCGTCCTTCAGCTCCTATAATTCACCCCTCCACTTT	CASSPSFSSYNSPLHF
TRBV5-5	.	TRBJ2-5	.	TGTGCCAGCAGCTTGTTGGGAGTGGCACAAGAGACCCAGTACTTC	CASSLLGVAQETQYF
TRBV11-1	.	TRBJ2-3	TRBD2	TGTGCCAGCAGCCCCTCGCTAGCGGGAAGCACAGATACGCAGTATTTT	CASSPSLAGSTDTQYF
TRBV6-6	.	TRBJ2-1	TRBD2	TGTGCCAGCAGTTCACTAGCGGGGAGGTACAATGAGCAGTTCTTC	CASSSLAGRYNEQFF
TRBV5-1	.	TRBJ2-2	TRBD1	TGCGCCAGCAGCTCCGGACAGGGGGCGCTCACCGGGGAGCTGTTTTTT	CASSSGQGALTGELFF
TRBV9	once	TRBJ2-3	.	TGTGCCAGCAGCGACATGGGAGCCAGTCCAGATACGCAGTATTTT	CASSDMGASPDTQYF
TRBV3-1/TRBV3-2	.	TRBJ1-4	.	TGTGCCAGCAGCTGGGGACCCCAGAAAGTTTTT	CASSWGPQKVF
TRBV9	few	TRBJ1-5	.	TGTGCCAGCAGCGTAGGAGTACAGGAGCCCTTTCTTGGCAATCAGCCCCAGCATTTT	CASSVGVQEPFLGNQPQHF
TRBV2	.	TRBJ2-5	.	TGTGCCAGCAGAGGGCTAGCCCTAGAGACCCAGTACTTC	CASRGLALETQYF
TRBV19	.	TRBJ1-4	TRBD1	TGTGCCAGTAGTATTAGCAGGGGGAGTGAAAAACTGTTTTTT	CASSISRGSEKLFF
TRBV28	.	TRBJ1-1	.	TGTGCCAGCAGTCGGGACTTCGCTGAAGCTTTCTTT	CASSRDFAEAFF
TRBV28	once	TRBJ1-2	.	TGTGCCAGCAGTCGGCCCCCCGGCTACACCTTC	CASSRPPGYTF
TRBV6-5	once	TRBJ1-4	.	TGTGCCAGCAAATTGGGACGGTCTAATGAAAAACTGTTTTTT	CASKLGRSNEKLFF
TRBV4-2	.	TRBJ1-1	.	TGTGCCAGCAGCCGGGGTCCCGGGACTGAAGCTTTCTTT	CASSRGPGTEAFF
TRBV6-5	.	TRBJ1-1	TRBD1	TGTGCCAGCAGTCGCTCACAGGGGTCAGCTTTCTTT	CASSRSQGSAFF
TRBV9	.	TRBJ2-6	.	TGTGCCAGCAGCATAAGCTCTGGGGCCAACGTCCTGACTTTC	CASSISSGANVLTF
TRBV6-5	.	TRBJ1-1	.	TGTGCCAGCACTAAACCGGAGAACACTGAAGCTTTCTTT	CASTKPENTEAFF
TRBV27	.	TRBJ1-1	.	TGTGCCAGCAGTTTTCCAGGATCCACTGAAGCTTTCTTT	CASSFPGSTEAFF
TRBV13	few	TRBJ2-4	TRBD1	TGTGCCAGCAGCCCCAGGGACAGGGGGAATAACATTCAGTACTTC	CASSPRDRGNNIQYF
TRBV3-1/TRBV3-2	.	TRBJ1-6	TRBD1	TGTGCCAGCAGCCAACTCCCGGGACAGGGTAATTCACCCCTCCACTTT	CASSQLPGQGNSPLHF
TRBV4-3	.	TRBJ1-2	.	TGCGCCAGCAGCCAAGATCAGGTCGGAGGCTACACCTTC	CASSQDQVGGYTF
TRBV18	.	TRBJ1-5	.	TGTGCCAGCTCACCAGGGGGGAATCAGCCCCAGCATTTT	CASSPGGNQPQHF
TRBV18	.	TRBJ2-1	.	TGTGCCAGCTCACCATCAGGAGGGGGCAATGAGCAGTTCTTC	CASSPSGGGNEQFF